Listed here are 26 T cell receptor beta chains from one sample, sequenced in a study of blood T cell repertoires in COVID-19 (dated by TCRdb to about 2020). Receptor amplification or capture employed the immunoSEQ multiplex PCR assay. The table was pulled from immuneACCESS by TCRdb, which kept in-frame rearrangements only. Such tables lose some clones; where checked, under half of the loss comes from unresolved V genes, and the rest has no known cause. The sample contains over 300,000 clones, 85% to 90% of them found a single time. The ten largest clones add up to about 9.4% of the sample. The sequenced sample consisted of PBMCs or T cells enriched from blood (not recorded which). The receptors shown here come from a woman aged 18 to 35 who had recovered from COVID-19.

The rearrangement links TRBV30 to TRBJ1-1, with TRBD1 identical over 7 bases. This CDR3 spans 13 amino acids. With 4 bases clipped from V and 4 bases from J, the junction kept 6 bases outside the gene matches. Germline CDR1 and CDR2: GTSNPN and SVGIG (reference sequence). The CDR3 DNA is TGTGCCTGGACCCCAGGGGGTGGCACTGAAGCTTTCTTT. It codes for CAWTPGGGTEAFF.

This CDR3 is CASSVRTAGNTIYF. The DNA of the CDR3 is TGTGCCAGCAGCGTACGGACAGCTGGAAACACCATATATTTT. V usage is TRBV9 and J usage is TRBJ1-3; tentatively, D is TRBD1 (6 bases). Trimming cost V 1 base and J 2 bases, with 7 bases left between them. The CDR3 loop spans 14 amino acids. Germline values: CDR1 SGDLS, CDR2 YYNGEE.

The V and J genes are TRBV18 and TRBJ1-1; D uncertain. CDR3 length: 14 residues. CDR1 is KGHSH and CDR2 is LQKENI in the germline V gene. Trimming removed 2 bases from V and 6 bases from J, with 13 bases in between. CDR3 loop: CASSPGRGNAEAFF. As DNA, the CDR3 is TGTGCCAGCTCACCAGGGAGAGGTAACGCTGAAGCTTTCTTT.

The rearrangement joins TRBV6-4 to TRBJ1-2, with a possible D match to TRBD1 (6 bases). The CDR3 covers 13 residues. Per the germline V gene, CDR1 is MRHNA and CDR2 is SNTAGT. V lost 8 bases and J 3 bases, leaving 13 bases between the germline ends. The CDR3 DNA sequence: TGTGCCAGCGGCACAGGGTGGGACTATGGCTACACCTTC. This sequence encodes CASGTGWDYGYTF.

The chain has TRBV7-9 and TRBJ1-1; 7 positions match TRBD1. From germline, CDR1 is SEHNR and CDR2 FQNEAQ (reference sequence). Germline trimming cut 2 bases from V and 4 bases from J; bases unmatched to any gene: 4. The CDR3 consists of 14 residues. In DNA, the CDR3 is TGTGCCAGCAGCTTACTAGGGGACAGCACTGAAGCTTTCTTT. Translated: CASSLLGDSTEAFF.

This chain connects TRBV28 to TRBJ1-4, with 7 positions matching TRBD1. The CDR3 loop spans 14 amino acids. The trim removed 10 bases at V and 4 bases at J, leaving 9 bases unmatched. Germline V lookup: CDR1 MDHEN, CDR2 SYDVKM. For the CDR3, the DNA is TGTGCCACAATAGGGGGCGCCCGTAATGAAAAACTGTTTTTT. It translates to CATIGGARNEKLFF.

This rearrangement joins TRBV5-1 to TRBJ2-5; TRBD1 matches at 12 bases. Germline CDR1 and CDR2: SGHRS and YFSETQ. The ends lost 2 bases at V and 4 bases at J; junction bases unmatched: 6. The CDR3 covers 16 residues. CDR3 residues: CASSFFGTGGRETQYF. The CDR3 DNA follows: TGCGCCAGCAGCTTTTTTGGGACAGGGGGCCGAGAGACCCAGTACTTC.

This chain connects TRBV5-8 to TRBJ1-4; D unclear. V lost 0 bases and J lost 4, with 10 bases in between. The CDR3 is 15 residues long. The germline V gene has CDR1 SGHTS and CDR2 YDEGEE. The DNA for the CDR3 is TGTGCCAGCAGCTTGGTTCCGGGGATTAATGAAAAACTGTTTTTT. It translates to CASSLVPGINEKLFF.

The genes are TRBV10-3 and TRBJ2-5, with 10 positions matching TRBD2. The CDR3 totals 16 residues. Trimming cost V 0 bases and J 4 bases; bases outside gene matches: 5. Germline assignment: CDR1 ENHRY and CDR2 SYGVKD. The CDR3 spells CAISESSSGSGETQYF. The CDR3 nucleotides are TGTGCCATCAGTGAGTCTTCTAGCGGGAGTGGAGAGACCCAGTACTTC.

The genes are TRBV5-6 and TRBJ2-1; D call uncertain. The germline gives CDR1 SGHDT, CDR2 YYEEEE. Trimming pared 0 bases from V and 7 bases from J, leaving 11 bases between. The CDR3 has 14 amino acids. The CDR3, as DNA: TGTGCCAGCAGCTTGGCGGCTAGAAGGAATGAGCAGTTCTTC. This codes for CASSLAARRNEQFF.

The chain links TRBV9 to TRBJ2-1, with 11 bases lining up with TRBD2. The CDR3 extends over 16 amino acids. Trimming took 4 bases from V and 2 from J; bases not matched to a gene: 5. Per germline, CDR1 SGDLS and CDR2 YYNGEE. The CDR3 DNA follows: TGTGCCAGCAGCTCCGATAGCGGGAGGGCCTACAATGAGCAGTTCTTC. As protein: CASSSDSGRAYNEQFF.

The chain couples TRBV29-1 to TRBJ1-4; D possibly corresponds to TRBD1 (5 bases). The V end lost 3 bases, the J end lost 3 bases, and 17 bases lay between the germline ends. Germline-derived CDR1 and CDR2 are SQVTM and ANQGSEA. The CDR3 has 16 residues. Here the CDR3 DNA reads TGCAGCGTTGAGCAAAGGAGGGCAGGGTCTAATGAAAAACTGTTTTTT. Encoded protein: CSVEQRRAGSNEKLFF.

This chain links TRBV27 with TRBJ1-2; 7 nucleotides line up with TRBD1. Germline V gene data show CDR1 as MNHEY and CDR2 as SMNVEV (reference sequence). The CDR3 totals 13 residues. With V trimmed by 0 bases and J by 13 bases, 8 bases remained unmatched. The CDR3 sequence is CASSLSKDRAGTF. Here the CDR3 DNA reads TGTGCCAGCAGTTTATCCAAAGACAGGGCTGGCACCTTC.

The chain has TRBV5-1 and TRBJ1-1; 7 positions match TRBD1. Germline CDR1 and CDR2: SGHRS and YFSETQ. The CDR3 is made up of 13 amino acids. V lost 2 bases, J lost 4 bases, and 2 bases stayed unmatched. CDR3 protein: CASSFSGGTEAFF. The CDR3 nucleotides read TGCGCCAGCAGCTTCTCAGGGGGCACTGAAGCTTTCTTT.

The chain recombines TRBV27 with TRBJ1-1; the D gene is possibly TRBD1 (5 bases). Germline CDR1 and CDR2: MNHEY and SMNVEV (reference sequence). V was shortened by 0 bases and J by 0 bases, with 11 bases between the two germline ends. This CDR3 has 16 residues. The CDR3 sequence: CASSLSWTQLNTEAFF. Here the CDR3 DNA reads TGTGCCAGCAGTTTATCGTGGACACAATTGAACACTGAAGCTTTCTTT.

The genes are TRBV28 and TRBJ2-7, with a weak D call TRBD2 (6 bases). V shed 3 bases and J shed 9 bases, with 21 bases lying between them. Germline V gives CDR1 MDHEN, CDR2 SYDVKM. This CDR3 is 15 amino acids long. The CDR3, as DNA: TGTGCCAGCAGTTTCGGGAGCAACCCAACTTTAAGGCAGTACTTC. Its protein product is CASSFGSNPTLRQYF.

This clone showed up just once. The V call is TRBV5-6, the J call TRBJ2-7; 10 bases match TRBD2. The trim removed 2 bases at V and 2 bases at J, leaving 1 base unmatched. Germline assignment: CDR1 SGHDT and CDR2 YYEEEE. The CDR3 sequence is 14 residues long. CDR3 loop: CASSFSGRPYEQYF. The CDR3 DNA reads TGTGCCAGCAGCTTTAGCGGGAGGCCCTACGAGCAGTACTTC.

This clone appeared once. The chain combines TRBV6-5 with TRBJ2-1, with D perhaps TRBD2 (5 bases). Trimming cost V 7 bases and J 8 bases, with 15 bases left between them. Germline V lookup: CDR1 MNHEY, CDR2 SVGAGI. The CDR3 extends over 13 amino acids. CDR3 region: CASIKQAVDEQFF. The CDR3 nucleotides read TGTGCCAGCATCAAGCAAGCGGTCGATGAGCAGTTCTTC.

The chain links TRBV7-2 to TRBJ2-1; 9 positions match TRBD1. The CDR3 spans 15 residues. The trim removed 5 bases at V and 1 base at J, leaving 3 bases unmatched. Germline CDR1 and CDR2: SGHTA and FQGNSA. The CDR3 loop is CASSRGQGSYNEQFF. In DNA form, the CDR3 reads TGTGCCAGCAGCAGGGGACAGGGATCCTACAATGAGCAGTTCTTC.

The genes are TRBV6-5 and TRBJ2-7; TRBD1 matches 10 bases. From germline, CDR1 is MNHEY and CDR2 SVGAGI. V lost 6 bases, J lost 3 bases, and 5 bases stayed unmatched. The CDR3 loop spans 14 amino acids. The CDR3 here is CASRKGQGIYEQYF. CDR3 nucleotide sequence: TGTGCCAGCAGGAAGGGACAGGGGATCTACGAGCAGTACTTC.

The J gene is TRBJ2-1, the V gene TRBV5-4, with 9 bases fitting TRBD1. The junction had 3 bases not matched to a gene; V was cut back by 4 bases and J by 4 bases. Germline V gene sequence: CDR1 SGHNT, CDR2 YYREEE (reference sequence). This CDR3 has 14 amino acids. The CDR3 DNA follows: TGTGCCAGCAGCGGCGGACAGGGGTACAATGAGCAGTTCTTC. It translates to CASSGGQGYNEQFF.

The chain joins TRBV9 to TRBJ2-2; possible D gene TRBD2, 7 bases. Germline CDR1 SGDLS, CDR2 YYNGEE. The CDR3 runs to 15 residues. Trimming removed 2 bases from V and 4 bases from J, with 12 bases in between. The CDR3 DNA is TGTGCCAGCAGCGTCGGGGGGCTTCGCACCGGGGAGCTGTTTTTT. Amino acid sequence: CASSVGGLRTGELFF.

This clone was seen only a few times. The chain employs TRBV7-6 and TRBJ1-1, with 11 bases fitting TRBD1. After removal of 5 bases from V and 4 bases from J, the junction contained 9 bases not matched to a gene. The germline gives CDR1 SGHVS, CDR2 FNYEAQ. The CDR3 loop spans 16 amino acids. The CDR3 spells CASSLGQGALGTEAFF. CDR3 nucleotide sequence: TGTGCCAGCAGCCTAGGACAGGGGGCGCTGGGCACTGAAGCTTTCTTT.

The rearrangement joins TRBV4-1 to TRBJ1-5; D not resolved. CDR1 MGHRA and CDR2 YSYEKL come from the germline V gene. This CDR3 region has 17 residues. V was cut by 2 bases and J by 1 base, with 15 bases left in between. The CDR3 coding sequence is TGCGCCAGCAGCCAAAGGGTACGAGGGTGGAGCAATCAGCCCCAGCATTTT. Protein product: CASSQRVRGWSNQPQHF.

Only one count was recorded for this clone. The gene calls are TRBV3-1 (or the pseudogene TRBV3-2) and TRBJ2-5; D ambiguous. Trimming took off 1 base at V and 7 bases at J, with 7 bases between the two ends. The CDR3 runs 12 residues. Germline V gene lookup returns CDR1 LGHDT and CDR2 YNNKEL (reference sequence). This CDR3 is CASSQGARTQYF. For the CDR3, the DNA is TGTGCCAGCAGCCAAGGGGCAAGGACCCAGTACTTC.

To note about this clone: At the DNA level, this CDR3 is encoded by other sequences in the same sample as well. Here the CDR3 DNA reads TGCAGCGTGAGGGACACAGATCAGCCCCAGCATTTT. Protein sequence: CSVRDTDQPQHF. This chain connects TRBV29-1 to TRBJ1-5; the D gene is possibly TRBD1 (6 bases). The germline gives CDR1 SQVTM, CDR2 ANQGSEA. The length of the CDR3 is 12 residues. Trimming took 6 bases from V and 5 from J, leaving 11 bases between them.